This TCR beta chain appears in the sequencing data of a study of blood T cell repertoires in COVID-19. For the study at large: The United States, Italy and Spain supplied acute and convalescent COVID-19 samples.

In the original analysis: By means of reference gene primer amplification, nucleated cell counts were estimated. Only in-frame clones appear in the TCRdb table, and some are missing; sequencing was by immunoSEQ multiplex PCR. Clone size and the V and J calls come from that table; the DNA yielded D and trimming. The data show about 170,000 clones, approximately 85% seen once. This CDR3 has 17 amino acids. Trimming removed 2 bases from V and 5 bases from J; junction bases left unmatched: 12. Germline lookup yields CDR1 MNHEY and CDR2 SVGEGT. The sample taken for sequencing was peripheral blood. The chain joins TRBV6-2 or TRBV6-3 to TRBJ2-3; 8 bases align to TRBD2. The origin of this receptor is a man aged 55 to 70 who had recovered from COVID-19. The CDR3 DNA follows: TGTGCCAGCAGTTACGGCTGGGTAGCGGGGATAGGAGATACGCAGTATTTT. It translates to CASSYGWVAGIGDTQYF.